This TCR beta chain was sequenced in a study of follicular helper T cells after annual influenza vaccination listed by TCRdb under 2017. A note on the overall study: Blood was collected on days 0, 7 and 28 after each seasonal influenza vaccination. To look at recall of cTfh clones, some subjects were tracked through successive annual vaccinations covering the 2013-2014, 2014-2015 and 2015-2016 seasons. One week after vaccination, a second recruited cohort of eleven to twelve subjects (Table S1) displayed a similar ICOS+CD38+ cTfh response. Six subjects had multi-year samples: four covered two vaccination seasons and two covered three seasons. The 2015 samples were processed right after collection, while the 2013-2014 samples were cryopreserved. The paper as a whole reports these results and caveats: ICOS+CD38+ cTfh clonality correlated with the frequency of that population, and its change correlated with the change in circulating plasmablast frequency. Day 7 ICOS+CD38+ clones were most often found later in ICOS-CD38- cTfh, suggesting that subset may serve as a memory reservoir. Rare clonotypes could not be sampled because productive TCRB sequences were recovered from only about 9-20% of the analyzed cells. Successive annual vaccinations recalled a recurring oligoclonal ICOS+CD38+ cTfh response that included tetramer and AIM influenza-specific clonotypes.

From cysteine to phenylalanine, the CDR3 is 20 amino acids long. The kept DNA is CDR3 alone, 60 bases in frame from the first base. Deletion took 0 bases off V and 7 bases off J, with a span of 28 bases between the germline ends. Via the germline V gene (reference sequence), CDR1 is LNHNV and CDR2 YYDKDF. Points on this clone: Its recognized antigen is unknown. Nothing much larger sits one base from this clone, and base qualities are not available.

In the paper's terms, the time point label means: 2013-2014 season, 7 days after vaccination. Seasonal inactivated influenza vaccine (Fluvarix) was administered to adults, and sorted blood CD4 subsets were tracked by TCRB sequencing before and after vaccination. To be eligible, subjects had to live in the community and must not have received influenza vaccine in the previous 6 months. Subjects were excluded for influenza vaccine contraindications, substance abuse, HIV/AIDS, active malignancy, immunomodulatory medication, or active illness such as respiratory infection. At each time point, roughly 35 to 110 mL of blood was collected. Non-naive CD4+CXCR5+PD-1+ cells were defined as circulating Tfh and were sorted into two fractions, ICOS+CD38+ and ICOS-CD38-. Ficoll-Paque PLUS or SepMate separation was used to isolate PBMC. Before DNA extraction, cell subsets were sorted from PBMC on a BD FACS Aria.

The library relied on the immunoSEQ multiplex PCR assay. Adaptive Biotechnologies carried out TCRB amplification, library preparation, sequencing and preliminary bioinformatics at Survey level resolution. For TCRB sequencing, genomic DNA from sorted cTfh populations was amplified by multiplex PCR. As for the authors' bioinformatics: In R, clonality was calculated as 1 minus the normalized Shannon entropy, and the Gini index was computed using the R package ineq. Overlap score was defined as the summed counts of shared sequences divided by the total counts of all sequences in both compared samples. Significance of shared clonotypes was assessed by Fisher's exact test, with a theoretical repertoire of 10^7 TCRB sequences assumed. TCRdb retrieved this table from immuneACCESS and kept in-frame rearrangements only. Not all clones are present; in checked studies, unresolved V genes account for under half, and no reason is known for the remainder. V and J calls and clone size are as listed in that table; D and trimming were resolved from the DNA. The sample data list 8,500 to 9,000 clones, and more than 80% of these were observed just once. Of the sample, about 3% is held by the ten largest clones.

The clonotype originates from an adult who received the influenza vaccine. The specimen comprised CXCR5+ CD38- circulating T follicular helper cells from blood, sampled 7 days after influenza vaccination. The cell subset or site label on this specimen signifies: circulating Tfh, non-naive CD4+CXCR5+PD-1+ (ICOS+CD38+ or ICOS-CD38-). Recombination joined TRBV15 with TRBJ2-1; the D call is possibly TRBD1 or TRBD2, each sharing 5 bases. The CDR3 amino acid sequence is: CATSRDKRSAGRDVGNEQFF. The nucleotide sequence is TGTGCCACCAGCAGAGATAAAAGATCCGCAGGACGGGACGTAGGGAATGAGCAGTTCTTC.